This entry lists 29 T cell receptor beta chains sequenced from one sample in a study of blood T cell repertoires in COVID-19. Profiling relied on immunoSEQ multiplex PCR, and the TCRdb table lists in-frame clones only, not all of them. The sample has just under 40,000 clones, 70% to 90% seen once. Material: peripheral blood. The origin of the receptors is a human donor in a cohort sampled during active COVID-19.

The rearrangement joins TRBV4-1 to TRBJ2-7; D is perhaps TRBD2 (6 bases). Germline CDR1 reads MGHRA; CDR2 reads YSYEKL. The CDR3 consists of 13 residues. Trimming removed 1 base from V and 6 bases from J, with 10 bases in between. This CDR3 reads CASSQVGGAEQYF. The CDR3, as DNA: TGCGCCAGCAGCCAAGTCGGGGGTGCCGAGCAGTACTTC.

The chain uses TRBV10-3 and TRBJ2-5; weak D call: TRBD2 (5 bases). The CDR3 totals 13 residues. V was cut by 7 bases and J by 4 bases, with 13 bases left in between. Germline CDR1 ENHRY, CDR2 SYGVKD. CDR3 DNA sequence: TGTGCCATCACTAGTGGGGAGACAGAGACCCAGTACTTC. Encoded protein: CAITSGETETQYF.

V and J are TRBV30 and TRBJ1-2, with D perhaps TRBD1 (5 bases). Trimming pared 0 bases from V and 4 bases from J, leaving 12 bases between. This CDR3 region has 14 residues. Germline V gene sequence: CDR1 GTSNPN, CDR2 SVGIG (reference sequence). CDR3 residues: CAWSVGGGSYGYTF. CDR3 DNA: TGTGCCTGGAGTGTGGGGGGGGGTAGCTATGGCTACACCTTC.

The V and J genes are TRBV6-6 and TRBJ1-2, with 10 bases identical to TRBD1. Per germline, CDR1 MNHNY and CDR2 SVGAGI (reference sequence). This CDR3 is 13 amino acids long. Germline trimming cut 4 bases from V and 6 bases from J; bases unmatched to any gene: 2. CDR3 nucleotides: TGTGCCAGCAGTTTTGGGACAGGGGATGGCTACACCTTC. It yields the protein CASSFGTGDGYTF.

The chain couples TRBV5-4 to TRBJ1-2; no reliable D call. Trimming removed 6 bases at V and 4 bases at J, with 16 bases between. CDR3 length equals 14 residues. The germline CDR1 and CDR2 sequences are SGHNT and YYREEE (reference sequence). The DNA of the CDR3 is TGTGCCAGCACTCTGCCCGGTCTCGTCTATGGCTACACCTTC. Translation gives CASTLPGLVYGYTF.

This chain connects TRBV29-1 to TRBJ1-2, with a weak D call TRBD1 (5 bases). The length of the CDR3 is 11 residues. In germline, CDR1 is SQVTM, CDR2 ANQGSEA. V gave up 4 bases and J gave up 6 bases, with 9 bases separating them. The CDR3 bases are TGCAGCGTTGGCCGGGGGGATGGCTACACCTTC. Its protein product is CSVGRGDGYTF. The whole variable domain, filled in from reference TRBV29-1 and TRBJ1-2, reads SAVISQKPSRDICQRGTSLTIQCQVDSQVTMMFWYRQQPGQSLTLIATANQGSEATYESGFVIDKFPISRPNLTFSTLTVSNMSPEDSSIYLCSVGRGDGYTFGSGTRLTVV.

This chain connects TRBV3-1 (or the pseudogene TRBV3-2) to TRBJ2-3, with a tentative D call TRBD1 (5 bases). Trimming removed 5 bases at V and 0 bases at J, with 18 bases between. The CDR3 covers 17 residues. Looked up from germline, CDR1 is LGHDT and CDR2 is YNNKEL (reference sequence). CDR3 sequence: CASSSLDAGQSTDTQYF. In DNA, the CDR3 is TGTGCCAGCAGCTCCCTTGATGCAGGGCAGAGCACAGATACGCAGTATTTT.

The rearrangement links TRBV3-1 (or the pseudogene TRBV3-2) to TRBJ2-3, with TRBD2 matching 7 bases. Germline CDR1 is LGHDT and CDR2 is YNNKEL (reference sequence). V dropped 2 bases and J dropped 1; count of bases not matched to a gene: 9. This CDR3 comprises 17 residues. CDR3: CASSQTTSRGGTDTQYF. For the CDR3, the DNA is TGTGCCAGCAGCCAAACGACTAGCCGGGGAGGCACAGATACGCAGTATTTT.

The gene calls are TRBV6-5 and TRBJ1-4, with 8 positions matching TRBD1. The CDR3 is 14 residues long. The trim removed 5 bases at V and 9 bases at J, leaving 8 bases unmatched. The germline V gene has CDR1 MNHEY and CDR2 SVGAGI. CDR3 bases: TGTGCCAGCAGTCTCGGACAGGGTATACAAAAACTGTTTTTT. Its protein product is CASSLGQGIQKLFF.

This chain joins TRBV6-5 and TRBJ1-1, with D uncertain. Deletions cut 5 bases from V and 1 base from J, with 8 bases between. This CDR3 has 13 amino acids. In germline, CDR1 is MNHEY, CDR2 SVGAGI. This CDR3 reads CASSTGWNTEAFF. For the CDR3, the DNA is TGTGCCAGCAGTACCGGTTGGAACACTGAAGCTTTCTTT.

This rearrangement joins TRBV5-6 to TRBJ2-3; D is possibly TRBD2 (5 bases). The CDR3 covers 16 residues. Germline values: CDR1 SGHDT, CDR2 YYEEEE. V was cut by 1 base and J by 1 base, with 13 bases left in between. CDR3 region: CASSLYGVQRTDTQYF. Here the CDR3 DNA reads TGTGCCAGCAGCTTGTACGGGGTCCAACGCACAGATACGCAGTATTTT.

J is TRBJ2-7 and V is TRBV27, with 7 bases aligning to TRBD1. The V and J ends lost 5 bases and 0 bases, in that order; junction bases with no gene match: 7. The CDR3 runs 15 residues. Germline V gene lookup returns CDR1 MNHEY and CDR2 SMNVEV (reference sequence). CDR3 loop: CASSVNGDSSYEQYF. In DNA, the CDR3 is TGTGCCAGCAGTGTGAACGGGGACAGCTCCTACGAGCAGTACTTC.

For the CDR3, the DNA is TGTGCCAGCAGCCAAGATTCCGGTGGTAGCACCGGGGAGCTGTTTTTT. Translation: CASSQDSGGSTGELFF. The chain joins TRBV4-2 to TRBJ2-2; D unresolved. Trimming pared 0 bases from V and 4 bases from J, leaving 12 bases between. The CDR3 has 16 amino acids. The germline gives CDR1 LGHNA, CDR2 YNFKEQ.

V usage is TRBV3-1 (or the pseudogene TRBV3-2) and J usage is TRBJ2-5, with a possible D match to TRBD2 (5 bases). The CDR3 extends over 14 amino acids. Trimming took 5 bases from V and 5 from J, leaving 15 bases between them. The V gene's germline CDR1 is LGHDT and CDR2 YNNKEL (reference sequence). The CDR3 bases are TGTGCCAGCAGCAAAAGCGGTACATTTGAGACCCAGTACTTC. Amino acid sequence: CASSKSGTFETQYF.

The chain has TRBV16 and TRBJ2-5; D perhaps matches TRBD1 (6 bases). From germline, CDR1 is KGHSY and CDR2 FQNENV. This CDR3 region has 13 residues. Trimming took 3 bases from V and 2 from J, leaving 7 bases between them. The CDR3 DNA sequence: TGTGCCAGCAGCCAGGGGACACAAGAGACCCAGTACTTC. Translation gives CASSQGTQETQYF. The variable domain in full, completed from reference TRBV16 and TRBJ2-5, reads GEEVAQTPKHLVRGEGQKAKLYCAPIKGHSYVFWYQQVLKNEFKFLISFQNENVFDETGMPKERFSAKCLPNSPCSLEIQATKLEDSAVYFCASSQGTQETQYFGPGTRLLVL.

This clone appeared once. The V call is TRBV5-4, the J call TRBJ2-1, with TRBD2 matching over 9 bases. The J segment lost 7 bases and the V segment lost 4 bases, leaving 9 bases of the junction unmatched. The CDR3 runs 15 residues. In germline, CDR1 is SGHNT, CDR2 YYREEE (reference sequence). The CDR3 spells CASSPYGTSSNEQFF. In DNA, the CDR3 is TGTGCCAGCAGCCCTTACGGGACTAGCTCGAATGAGCAGTTCTTC.

The DNA of the CDR3 is TGTGCCAGCAGTTACACCCAGGGGGCGGTTAACTATGGCTACACCTTC. It translates to CASSYTQGAVNYGYTF. The J gene is TRBJ1-2, the V gene TRBV6-5, with 8 bases identical to TRBD1. The CDR3 sequence is 16 residues long. The trim removed 2 bases at V and 1 base at J, leaving 6 bases unmatched. Per the germline V gene, CDR1 is MNHEY and CDR2 is SVGAGI.

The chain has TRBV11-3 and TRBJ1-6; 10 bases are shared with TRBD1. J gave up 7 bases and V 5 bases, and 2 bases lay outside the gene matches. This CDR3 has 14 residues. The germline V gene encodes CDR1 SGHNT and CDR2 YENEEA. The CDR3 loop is CASSRGQGNSPLHF. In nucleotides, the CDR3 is TGTGCCAGCAGCCGGGGACAGGGGAATTCACCCCTCCACTTT.

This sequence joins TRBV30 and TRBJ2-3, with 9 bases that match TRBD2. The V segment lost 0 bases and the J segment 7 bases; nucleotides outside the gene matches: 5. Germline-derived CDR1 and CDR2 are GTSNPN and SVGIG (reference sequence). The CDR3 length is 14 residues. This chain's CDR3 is CAWSVAGGQNTQYF. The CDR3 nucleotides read TGTGCCTGGAGTGTGGCGGGGGGGCAAAATACGCAGTATTTT.

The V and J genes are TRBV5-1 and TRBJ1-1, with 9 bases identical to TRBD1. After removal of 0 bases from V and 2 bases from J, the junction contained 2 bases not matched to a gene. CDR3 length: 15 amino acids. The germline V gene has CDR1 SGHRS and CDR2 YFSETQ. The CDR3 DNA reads TGCGCCAGCAGCTTGGGGGACAGGGCTAACACTGAAGCTTTCTTT. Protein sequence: CASSLGDRANTEAFF.

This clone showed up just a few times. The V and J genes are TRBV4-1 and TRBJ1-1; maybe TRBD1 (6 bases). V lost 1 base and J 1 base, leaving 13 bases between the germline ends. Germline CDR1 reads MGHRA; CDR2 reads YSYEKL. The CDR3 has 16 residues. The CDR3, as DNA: TGCGCCAGCAGCCAAGTCGTCGGACAGAAGAACACTGAAGCTTTCTTT. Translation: CASSQVVGQKNTEAFF.

DNA of the CDR3: TGTGCCAGCGGAGCTCCGAGCTCCTACAATGAGCAGTTCTTC. This encodes CASGAPSSYNEQFF. This chain links TRBV5-6 with TRBJ2-1; D ambiguous. From germline, CDR1 is SGHDT and CDR2 YYEEEE. V shed 7 bases and J shed 0 bases, with 11 bases lying between them. This CDR3 has 14 residues.

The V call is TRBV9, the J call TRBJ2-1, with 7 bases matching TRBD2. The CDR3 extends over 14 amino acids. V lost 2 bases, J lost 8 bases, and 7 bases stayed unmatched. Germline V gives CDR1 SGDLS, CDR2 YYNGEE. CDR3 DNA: TGTGCCAGCAGCGTTGCACGGAGCGGGGATGAGCAGTTCTTC. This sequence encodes CASSVARSGDEQFF.

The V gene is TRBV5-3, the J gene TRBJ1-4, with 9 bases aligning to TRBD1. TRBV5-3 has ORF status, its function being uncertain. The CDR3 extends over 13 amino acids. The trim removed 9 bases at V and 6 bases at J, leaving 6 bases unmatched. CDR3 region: CAKNRGPDEKLFF. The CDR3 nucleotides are TGTGCCAAAAACAGGGGGCCGGATGAAAAACTGTTTTTT.

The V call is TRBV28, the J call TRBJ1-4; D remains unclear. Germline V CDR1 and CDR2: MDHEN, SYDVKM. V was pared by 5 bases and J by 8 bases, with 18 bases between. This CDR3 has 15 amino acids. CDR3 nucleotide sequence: TGTGCCAGCAGTCCCCCCCGGGGTATTTCGGAAAAACTGTTTTTT. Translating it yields CASSPPRGISEKLFF.

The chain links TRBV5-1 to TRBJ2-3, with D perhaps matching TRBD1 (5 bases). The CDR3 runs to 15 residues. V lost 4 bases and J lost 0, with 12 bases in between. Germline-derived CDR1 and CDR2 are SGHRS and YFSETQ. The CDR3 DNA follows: TGCGCCAGCAGCCCCCCAGCAGGGAGCACAGATACGCAGTATTTT. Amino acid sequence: CASSPPAGSTDTQYF.

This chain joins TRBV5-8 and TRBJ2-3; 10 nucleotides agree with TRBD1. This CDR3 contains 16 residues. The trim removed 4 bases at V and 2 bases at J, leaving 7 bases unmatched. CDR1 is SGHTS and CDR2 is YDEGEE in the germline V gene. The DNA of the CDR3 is TGTGCCAGCAGCCCTGGGACAGGGGCTTTCACAGATACGCAGTATTTT. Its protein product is CASSPGTGAFTDTQYF.

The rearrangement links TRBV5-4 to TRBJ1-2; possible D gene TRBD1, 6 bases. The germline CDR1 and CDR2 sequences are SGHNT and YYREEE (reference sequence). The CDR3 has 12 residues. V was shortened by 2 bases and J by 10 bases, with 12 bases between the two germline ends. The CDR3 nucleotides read TGTGCCAGCAGCTTCGAACAGGGAAACTACACCTTC. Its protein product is CASSFEQGNYTF.

CDR3 in DNA: TGTGCCAGTAGTATCCCGGATCAGCCCCAGCATTTT. Translation: CASSIPDQPQHF. The rearrangement uses TRBV19 and TRBJ1-5, with unresolved D. This CDR3 spans 12 amino acids. The germline V gene encodes CDR1 LNHDA and CDR2 SQIVND (reference sequence). V was pared by 3 bases and J by 5 bases, with 5 bases between.